One T cell receptor (beta chain) is described in this entry. Its antigen is not known. V trimming: 4 bases; J trimming: 0 bases; junction bases outside the gene matches: 3. Germline V gene lookup returns CDR1 SGDLS and CDR2 YYNGEE. The CDR3 covers 15 residues. The PCR used 60 Vbeta and 13 Jbeta primers. Generated by immunoSEQ multiplex PCR, the TCRdb table keeps only in-frame clones and is missing some. The table records more than 110,000 clones, 73% of them present only once. The sample belongs to a study of cytomegalovirus exposure and HLA in healthy donors. Study outcomes and limitations: By a later analysis, the bulk of CMV-associated TCR beta chains appeared HLA-restricted. Later, TCR association rates were found to vary by HLA locus, highest for DRB1 and lowest for HLA-C. Productive status was seen about 90% or about 30% of the time for most TCR beta V segments in an earlier analysis.

The origin of this receptor is a middle-aged woman in good health and CMV-seronegative. V is TRBV9 and J is TRBJ2-3; 9 bases line up with TRBD1. The sample consisted of PBMCs. CDR3 nucleotide sequence: TGTGCCAGCAGCACGACAGGGGGTAGCACAGATACGCAGTATTTT. Protein: CASSTTGGSTDTQYF.